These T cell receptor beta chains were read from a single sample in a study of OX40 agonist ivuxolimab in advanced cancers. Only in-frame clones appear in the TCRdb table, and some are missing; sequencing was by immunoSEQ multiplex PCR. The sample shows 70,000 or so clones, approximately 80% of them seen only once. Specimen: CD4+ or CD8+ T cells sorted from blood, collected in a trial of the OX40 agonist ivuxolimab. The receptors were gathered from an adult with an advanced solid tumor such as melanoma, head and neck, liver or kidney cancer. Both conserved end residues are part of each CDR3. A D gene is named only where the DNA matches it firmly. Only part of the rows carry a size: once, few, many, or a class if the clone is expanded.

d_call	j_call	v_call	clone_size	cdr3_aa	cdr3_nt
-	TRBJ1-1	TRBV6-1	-	CASSGARGTEAFF	TGTGCCAGCAGTGGGGCAAGGGGAACTGAAGCTTTCTTT
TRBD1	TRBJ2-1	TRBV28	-	CASSLLQGAGEQFF	TGTGCCAGCAGTTTATTACAGGGGGCGGGTGAGCAGTTCTTC
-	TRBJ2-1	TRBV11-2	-	CASSLRQALSSYNEQFF	TGTGCCAGCAGCTTGCGGCAGGCCCTAAGCTCCTACAATGAGCAGTTCTTC
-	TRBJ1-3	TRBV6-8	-	CASSLAGLRIGNTIYF	TGTGCCAGCAGTTTAGCCGGGCTTCGGATTGGAAACACCATATATTTT
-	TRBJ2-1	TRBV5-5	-	CASSLFGVGQRNNEQFF	TGTGCCAGCAGCTTGTTTGGGGTCGGGCAGCGAAACAATGAGCAGTTCTTC
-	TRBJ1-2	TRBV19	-	CASSMKGQGYGYTF	TGTGCCAGTAGTATGAAGGGACAAGGCTATGGCTACACCTTC
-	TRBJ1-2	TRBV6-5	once	CASSRSGTGYGYTF	TGTGCCAGCAGTCGGTCAGGAACGGGCTATGGCTACACCTTC
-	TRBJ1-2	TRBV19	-	CASSLTRDLLTHHGYTF	TGTGCCAGTAGTTTAACCCGGGACCTGCTAACTCACCATGGCTACACCTTC
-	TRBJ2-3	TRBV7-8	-	CAVGADTQYF	TGTGCCGTCGGGGCAGATACGCAGTATTTT
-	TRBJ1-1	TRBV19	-	CASSVQGFTEAFF	TGTGCCAGTAGTGTCCAGGGTTTCACTGAAGCTTTCTTT
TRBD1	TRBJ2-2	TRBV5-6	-	CASRRTGENTGELFF	TGTGCCAGCAGACGGACAGGGGAGAACACCGGGGAGCTGTTTTTT
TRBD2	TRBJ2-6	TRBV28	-	CASSSPARGLVPGANVLTF	TGTGCCAGCAGTTCTCCCGCGCGGGGGTTGGTTCCTGGGGCCAACGTCCTGACTTTC
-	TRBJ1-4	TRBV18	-	CASSPPLSAPTNEKLFF	TGTGCCAGCTCACCACCCCTTAGCGCTCCAACTAATGAAAAACTGTTTTTT
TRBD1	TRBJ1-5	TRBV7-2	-	CASSLTIGGYQPQHF	TGTGCCAGCAGCTTAACAATAGGGGGCTATCAGCCCCAGCATTTT
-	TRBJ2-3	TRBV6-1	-	CASRVQGGGTDTQYF	TGTGCCAGCAGAGTACAGGGAGGCGGCACAGATACGCAGTATTTT
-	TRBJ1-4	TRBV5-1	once	CASRGVKATNEKLFF	TGCGCCAGCAGGGGAGTTAAAGCAACTAATGAAAAACTGTTTTTT
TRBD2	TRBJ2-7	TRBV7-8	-	CASGGGFEQYF	TGTGCCAGCGGCGGGGGTTTCGAGCAGTACTTC
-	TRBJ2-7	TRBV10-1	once	CASSVRPIYEQYF	TGCGCCAGCAGTGTAAGGCCGATCTACGAGCAGTACTTC
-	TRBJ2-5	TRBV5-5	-	CASSFLGLETQYF	TGTGCCAGCAGCTTTCTGGGCTTGGAGACCCAGTACTTC
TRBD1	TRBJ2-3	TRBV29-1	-	CSAQGASSTDTQYF	TGCAGCGCTCAGGGGGCTTCAAGCACAGATACGCAGTATTTT
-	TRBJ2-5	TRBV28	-	CAAEGGRWETQYF	TGTGCCGCCGAGGGGGGGCGGTGGGAGACCCAGTACTTC
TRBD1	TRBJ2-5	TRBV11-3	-	CASSPRQGGETQYF	TGTGCCAGCAGCCCCCGACAGGGTGGCGAGACCCAGTACTTC
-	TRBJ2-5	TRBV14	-	CASSQDHLRGPRGAQYF	TGTGCCAGCAGCCAAGATCACTTGCGGGGGCCTAGAGGGGCCCAGTACTTC
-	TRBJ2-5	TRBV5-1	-	CASSLVVAETQYF	TGCGCCAGCAGCTTGGTTGTGGCAGAGACCCAGTACTTC
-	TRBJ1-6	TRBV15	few	CATGRRSYNSPLHF	TGTGCCACCGGGAGACGCTCCTATAATTCACCCCTCCACTTT
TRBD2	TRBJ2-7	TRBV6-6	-	CASSLSGGHDYEQYF	TGTGCCAGCAGCTTGAGCGGGGGGCATGACTACGAGCAGTACTTC
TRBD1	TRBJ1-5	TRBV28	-	CASSFGDRGHQPQHF	TGTGCCAGCAGTTTCGGGGACAGGGGGCATCAGCCCCAGCATTTT
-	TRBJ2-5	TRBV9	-	CASSVVDREETQYF	TGTGCCAGCAGCGTAGTAGACAGAGAAGAGACCCAGTACTTC
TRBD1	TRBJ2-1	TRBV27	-	CASSPLTGGSYNEQFF	TGTGCCAGCAGTCCCCTCACAGGGGGCTCCTACAATGAGCAGTTCTTC
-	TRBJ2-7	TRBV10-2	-	CASSESRGGTYEQYF	TGCGCCAGCAGTGAGTCGAGGGGCGGGACCTACGAGCAGTACTTC
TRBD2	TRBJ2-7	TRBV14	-	CASSQSQRGDEQYF	TGTGCCAGCAGCCAATCTCAGCGGGGGGACGAGCAGTACTTC
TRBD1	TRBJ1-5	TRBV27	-	CASSFRTGNQPQHF	TGTGCCAGCAGTTTCCGGACAGGGAATCAGCCCCAGCATTTT
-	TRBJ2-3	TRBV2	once	CASSETGGAGTDTQYF	TGTGCCAGCAGTGAAACTGGGGGCGCAGGCACAGATACGCAGTATTTT
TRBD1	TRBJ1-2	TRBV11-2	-	CASSYLDREGYTF	TGTGCCAGCAGCTACTTGGACAGGGAAGGCTACACCTTC
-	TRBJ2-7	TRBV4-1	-	CASRPKQGRPSYEQYF	TGCGCCAGCAGACCCAAACAGGGCCGTCCTAGCTACGAGCAGTACTTC
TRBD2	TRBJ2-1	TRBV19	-	CASTPSGGYNEQFF	TGTGCCAGTACCCCTAGCGGGGGATACAATGAGCAGTTCTTC
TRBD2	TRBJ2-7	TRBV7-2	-	CASRFIAGGLNEQYF	TGTGCCAGCAGATTTATAGCGGGGGGGCTAAACGAGCAGTACTTC
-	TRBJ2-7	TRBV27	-	CASSPMGGSTGSSYEQYF	TGTGCCAGCAGCCCCATGGGGGGATCGACAGGGAGCTCCTACGAGCAGTACTTC
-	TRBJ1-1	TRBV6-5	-	CASSLLDTEAFF	TGTGCCAGCAGTTTGCTGGACACTGAAGCTTTCTTT
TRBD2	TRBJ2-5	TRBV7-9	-	CASSLAVSSGGEYF	TGTGCCAGCAGCTTAGCAGTCTCTAGCGGGGGGGAATACTTC
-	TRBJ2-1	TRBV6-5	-	CASTPRGSEQFF	TGTGCCAGCACCCCCAGGGGCAGTGAGCAGTTCTTC
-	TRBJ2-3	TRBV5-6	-	CASSFGSRGVDTQYF	TGTGCCAGCAGCTTCGGCTCTAGGGGGGTAGATACGCAGTATTTT
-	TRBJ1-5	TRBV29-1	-	CSVGAPNQPQHF	TGCAGCGTTGGGGCACCGAATCAGCCCCAGCATTTT
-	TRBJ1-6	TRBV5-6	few	CASSSGQSNSPLHF	TGTGCCAGCAGCTCGGGACAAAGTAATTCACCCCTCCACTTT
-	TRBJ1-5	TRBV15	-	CATSRGQLNQPQHF	TGTGCCACCAGCAGAGGGCAGCTCAATCAGCCCCAGCATTTT
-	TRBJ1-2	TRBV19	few	CASTRGGLYGYTF	TGTGCCAGTACCCGCGGGGGTCTCTATGGCTACACCTTC
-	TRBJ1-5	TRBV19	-	CASSIRGQPQHF	TGTGCCAGTAGTATACGGGGCCAGCCCCAGCATTTT
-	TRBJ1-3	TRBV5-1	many	CASSLGLGNTIYF	TGCGCCAGCAGCTTGGGACTCGGAAACACCATATATTTT
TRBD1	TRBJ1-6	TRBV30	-	CAWSPPGQGALRSPLHF	TGTGCCTGGAGTCCCCCGGGACAGGGGGCTCTGAGATCACCCCTCCACTTT
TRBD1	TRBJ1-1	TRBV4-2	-	CASSQAGQGGTEAFF	TGTGCCAGCAGCCAGGCGGGACAGGGAGGCACTGAAGCTTTCTTT
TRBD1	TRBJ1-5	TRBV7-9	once	CASSQDRDSNQPQHF	TGTGCCAGCAGCCAAGACAGGGATAGCAATCAGCCCCAGCATTTT
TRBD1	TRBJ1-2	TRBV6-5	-	CASSETGTGYGDTF	TGTGCCAGCAGTGAGACAGGGACAGGGTACGGGGACACCTTC
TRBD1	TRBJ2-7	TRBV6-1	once	CASSAWTGSSYEQYF	TGTGCCAGCAGTGCTTGGACAGGGAGCTCCTACGAGCAGTACTTC